This T cell receptor beta chain was sequenced for a study of OX40 agonist ivuxolimab in advanced cancers. Study as a whole: Hepatocellular carcinoma, melanoma, renal cell or head and neck cancer occurred in dose-escalation patients. General observations from the study: Both blood CD4+ and CD8+ T cells showed clonal growth by week 6 at 0.1 to 3.0 mg/kg.

Remarks on this clone: Its antigen is not identified.

Sequencing was performed with immunoSEQ multiplex PCR; in TCRdb, only in-frame clones are kept and a portion is missing. In the table there are more than 100,000 clones, over 75% of which are singletons. V lost 8 bases, J lost 2 bases, and 9 bases stayed unmatched. From germline, CDR1 is ENHRY and CDR2 SYGVKD. The CDR3 runs 15 residues. The clonotype was recovered from an adult with an advanced solid tumor such as melanoma, head and neck, liver or kidney cancer. V is TRBV10-3 and J is TRBJ1-1; 9 nucleotides agree with TRBD1. The sample consisted of CD4+ or CD8+ T cells sorted from blood, taken in a trial of the OX40 agonist ivuxolimab. CDR3 DNA: TGTGCCATCGGGGACAGGGTCTCGAGAAACACTGAAGCTTTCTTT. The encoded protein is CAIGDRVSRNTEAFF.